This entry is about one T cell receptor (beta chain). How the authors handled the data: How many nucleated cells were present was estimated from reference gene primer amplification. TCRdb keeps only in-frame clones here, not all; method: immunoSEQ multiplex PCR. V, J and clone size reflect that table, while D and trimming were determined from the DNA. The sample shows 110,000 or so clones, 75% to 90% of them seen only once. This CDR3 has 13 amino acids. From germline, CDR1 is ENHRY and CDR2 SYGVKD. Germline trimming cut 8 bases from V and 4 bases from J; bases unmatched to any gene: 4. This specimen belongs to a study of blood T cell repertoires in COVID-19. Study at large: The origin of the acute and convalescent COVID-19 samples was the United States, Italy and Spain. T cells, B-cell-depleted T cells, or PBMCs provided the cDNA or gDNA that served as material.

During active infection, Seattle patients enrolled and were then monitored through disease. V and J are TRBV10-3 and TRBJ1-2, with 10 positions matching TRBD1. This clonotype was sampled from a woman in her sixties or seventies with COVID-19, enrolled during active disease. The sequencing input was peripheral blood. The CDR3 DNA reads TGTGCCATCGGGACAGGGGAGGCCTATGGCTACACCTTC. Translated: CAIGTGEAYGYTF.